This TCR beta chain was retrieved from a study of blood T cell repertoires in COVID-19. The overall study: Acute-phase and convalescent COVID-19 samples originated in the United States, Italy and Spain. PBMCs, B-cell-depleted T cells, or T cells were the source of the cDNA or gDNA that made up the material.

CDR3 size: 16 residues. Trimming left V 0 bases short and J 6 bases short, with 13 bases between. Germline loops: CDR1 SGHRS, CDR2 YFSETQ. Per the original methods: Reference gene primer amplification gave estimated nucleated cell counts. Clones were sequenced by immunoSEQ multiplex PCR, and TCRdb holds only the in-frame ones, with some missing. V, J and clone size derive from that table, while D and trimming were established from the DNA sequence. The sample includes around 160,000 clones, 84% of them seen just once. The origin of this receptor is a human donor in a cohort sampled during active COVID-19. The source material was peripheral blood. This chain connects TRBV5-1 to TRBJ1-6, with a weak D call TRBD1 (5 bases). The CDR3 loop is CASSLAEGAGNSPLHF. The CDR3 nucleotides are TGCGCCAGCAGCTTGGCCGAAGGGGCCGGTAATTCACCCCTCCACTTT.